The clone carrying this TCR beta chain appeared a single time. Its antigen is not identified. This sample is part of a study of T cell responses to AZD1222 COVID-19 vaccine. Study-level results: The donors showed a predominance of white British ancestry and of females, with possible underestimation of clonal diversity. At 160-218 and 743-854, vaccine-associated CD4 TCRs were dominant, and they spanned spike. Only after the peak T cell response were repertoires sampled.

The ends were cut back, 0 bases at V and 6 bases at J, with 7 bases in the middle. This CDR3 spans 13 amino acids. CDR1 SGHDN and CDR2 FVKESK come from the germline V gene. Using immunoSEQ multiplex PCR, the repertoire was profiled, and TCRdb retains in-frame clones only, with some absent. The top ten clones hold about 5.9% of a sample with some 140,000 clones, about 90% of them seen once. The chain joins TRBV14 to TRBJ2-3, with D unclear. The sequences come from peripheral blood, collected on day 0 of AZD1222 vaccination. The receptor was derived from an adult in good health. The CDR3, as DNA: TGTGCCAGCAGCCAAGACTGGGCGGATACGCAGTATTTT. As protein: CASSQDWADTQYF.